The sequence of this T cell receptor (beta chain) was determined in a study of shared clonotypes between healthy human individuals (dated by TCRdb to 2018 to 2021). Concerning the study at large: The cohort included three men and two women between 18 and 49 years of age. Each donor's leukapheresis produced roughly between roughly 0.85 and 10 billion PBMCs. Different laboratories and diverse techniques were used to prepare libraries and sequence TCR repertoires, to increase sequencing depth and limit assay-specific biases. To estimate repertoire size and how much clonotype sharing occurs between individuals, the study deeply sequenced the blood TCR repertoires of five healthy adults. Results the study describes overall, beyond this receptor: Only blood was sampled, and tissue TCR repertoires likely differ from those in blood. The genetic and exposure-history diversity represented was limited by the small number of donors. Pairwise subsampling led to the expectation that sequencing depth would affect the degree of clonotype sharing among donors.

Details on this clone: Its cognate antigen has yet to be identified. Base qualities are not recorded, but no much larger clone differs from it by a single base.

There are 17 amino acids in the CDR3, from cysteine to phenylalanine inclusive. CDR3 DNA only is kept here, 51 bases in frame from base 1. The germline V gene (reference sequence) sets CDR1 to SGHNT and CDR2 to YYREEE. The germline V and J ends show losses of 4 bases and 6 bases respectively, and no gene match explains 15 bases of the junction. Using the deep immunoSEQ assay, multiplex PCR amplified TCR CDR3 regions from genomic DNA. Genomic DNA extracted from each cell subset was distributed evenly over all wells of several immunoSEQ 96-well plates, and each plate served as one replicate. For unsorted PBMC, each replicate PCR was loaded with about 300 ng genomic DNA, equivalent to 25,000 to 35,000 T cell genomes. Unsorted PBMC genomic DNA was sequenced across ten immunoSEQ deep assay plates. Purified libraries were quantified with a Qubit 3.0 fluorometer, sized on a Bioanalyzer 2100, and re-quantified with the KAPA Library Quantification kit. Every immunoSEQ 96-well plate was sequenced on a dedicated single-read 150-cycle Illumina NextSeq 550 flow cell. The authors processed their data as follows. Because the immunoSEQ output included only junctional sequences and no quality scores, the filtering could not be the same as the filtering used for full-length reads. Sequences were annotated with PyIR, a Python wrapper for IgBLAST v1.9, and V/J genes and CDR3 were assigned using IMGT germline references. Any read was removed if the V/J assignment was weak (E-value above 1e-6), the CDR3 was missing, or the read contained stop codons, out-of-frame junctions, or ambiguous translated residues. A V3J clonotype was defined by an identical inferred V gene, J gene, and CDR3 amino acid sequence. The percentage overlap between two repertoires was calculated by dividing the number of shared unique clonotypes by the size of the smaller repertoire. RTK rarefaction, the Chao1 estimator, and Recon v2.1 estimates of unobserved clonotypes were used to assess repertoire richness. Entries here come from immuneACCESS through TCRdb and include only in-frame sequences with V and J called. Some clones fail to appear in such tables; in the studies checked, an unresolved V gene covers under half of the shortfall, and the cause of the remainder is unknown. V, J and clone size are taken as reported in that table, and D and trimming were inferred from the DNA itself. The sample includes 490,000 or so clones, with 76% observed a single time. Of the sample, about an eighth falls within the top ten clones.

The donors were healthy, HIV-negative adults who had no recently reported acute infections or vaccinations. Every donor was a Caucasian adult living in Nashville, Tennessee, USA. In the unsorted samples, 90 million to 100 million PBMCs were counted, and genomic DNA was extracted using the QIAamp DNA Blood Mini kit. After blood collection by leukapheresis, PBMCs were isolated using Ficoll-Histopaque density gradient centrifugation and then cryopreserved in the vapor phase of liquid nitrogen. The chain is assembled from TRBV5-4 and TRBJ2-3; TRBD2 lines up with 9 middle nucleotides. The sequence came from a woman aged 40 to 55 in good health. Some clones in this sample may be carry-over from other donors' samples. What was sequenced was PBMCs. The CDR3 protein is CASSPPRGREGLDTQYF. In nucleotides, the sequence is TGTGCCAGCAGCCCACCTAGGGGGCGGGAGGGGTTGGATACGCAGTATTTT.